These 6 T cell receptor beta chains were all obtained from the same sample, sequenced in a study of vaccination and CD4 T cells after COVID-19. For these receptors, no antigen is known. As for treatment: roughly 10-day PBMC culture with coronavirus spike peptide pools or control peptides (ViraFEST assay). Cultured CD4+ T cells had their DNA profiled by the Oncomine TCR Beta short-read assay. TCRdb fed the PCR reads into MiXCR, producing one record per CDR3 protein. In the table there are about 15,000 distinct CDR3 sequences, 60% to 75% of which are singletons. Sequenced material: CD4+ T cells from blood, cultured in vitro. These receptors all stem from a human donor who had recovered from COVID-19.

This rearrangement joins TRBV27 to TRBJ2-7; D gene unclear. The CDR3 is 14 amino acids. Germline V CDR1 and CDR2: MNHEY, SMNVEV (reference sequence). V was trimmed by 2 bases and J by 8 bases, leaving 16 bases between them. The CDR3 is CASSLARPSPQQYF. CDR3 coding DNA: TGTGCCAGCAGTTTAGCGCGGCCGTCTCCACAGCAGTACTTC.

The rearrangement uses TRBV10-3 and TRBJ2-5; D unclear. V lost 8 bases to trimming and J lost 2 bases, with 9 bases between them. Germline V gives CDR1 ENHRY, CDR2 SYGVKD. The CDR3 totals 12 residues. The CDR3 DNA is TGTGCCATCGGGTATGGACAAGAGACCCAGTACTTC. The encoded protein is CAIGYGQETQYF.

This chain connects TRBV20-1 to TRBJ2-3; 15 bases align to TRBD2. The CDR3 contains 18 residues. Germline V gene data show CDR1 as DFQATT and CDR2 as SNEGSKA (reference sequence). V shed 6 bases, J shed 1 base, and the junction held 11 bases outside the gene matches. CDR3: CSAGTGTSGRPRTDTQYF. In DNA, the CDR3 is TGCAGTGCCGGTACCGGGACTAGCGGGAGGCCGCGCACAGATACGCAGTATTTT.

The CDR3: CASTSGRGGNTIYF. For the CDR3, the DNA is TGTGCCAGCACTTCGGGAAGGGGTGGAAACACCATATATTTT. The chain is built from TRBV27 and TRBJ1-3, with D perhaps TRBD1 (5 bases). Germline lookup yields CDR1 MNHEY and CDR2 SMNVEV (reference sequence). CDR3 length: 14 amino acids. Trimming removed 7 bases at V and 3 bases at J, with 13 bases between.

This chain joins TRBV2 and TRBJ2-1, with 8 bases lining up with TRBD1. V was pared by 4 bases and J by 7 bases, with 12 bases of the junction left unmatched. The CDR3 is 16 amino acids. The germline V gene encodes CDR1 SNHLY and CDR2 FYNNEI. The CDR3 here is CASSVFGGQVLNEQFF. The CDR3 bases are TGTGCCAGCAGTGTTTTTGGGGGACAGGTCCTAAATGAGCAGTTCTTC.

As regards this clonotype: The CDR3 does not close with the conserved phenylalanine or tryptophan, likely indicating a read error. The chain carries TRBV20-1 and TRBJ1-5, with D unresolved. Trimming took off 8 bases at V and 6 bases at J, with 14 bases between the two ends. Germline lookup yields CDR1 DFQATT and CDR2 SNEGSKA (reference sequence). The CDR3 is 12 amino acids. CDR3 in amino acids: CSLKGRAQPQHL. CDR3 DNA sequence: TGCAGTCTAAAAGGGAGAGCTCAGCCCCAGCATCTT.